This is a list of T cell receptor beta chains from one sample in a study of Graves' ophthalmopathy and Graves' hyperthyroidism. TCRdb passed the multiplex PCR reads through MiXCR, listing each CDR3 protein once. Among 600,000 to 700,000 distinct CDR3 sequences listed, roughly 39% were seen once. Material for sequencing was peripheral blood. These receptor sequences come from an adult man with Graves' ophthalmopathy. CDR3s include the opening cysteine and the closing phenylalanine or tryptophan. D genes are given only for firm matches. Some rows have no size entry. The others give once, few or many, or a class for an expanded clone.

D	J	size	V	CDR3	DNA
NA	TRBJ2-5	many	TRBV10-3	CAITEGETQYF	TGTGCCATCACCGAAGGGGAGACCCAGTACTTC
NA	TRBJ1-3	NA	TRBV2	CASSEPWGGGNTIYF	TGTGCCAGCAGTGAACCTTGGGGAGGTGGAAACACCATATATTTT
NA	TRBJ2-3	few	TRBV25-1	CASSEGGTDTQYF	TGTGCCAGCAGTGAGGGGGGCACAGATACGCAGTATTTT
NA	TRBJ2-5	few	TRBV7-9	CASSPRLDVETQYF	TGTGCCAGCAGCCCCCGACTAGATGTGGAGACCCAGTACTTC
NA	TRBJ1-3	few	TRBV7-8	CASSSAALRGVGNTIYF	TGCGCCAGCAGCTCTGCAGCCCTCAGAGGGGTGGGAAACACCATATATTTT
NA	TRBJ2-7	NA	TRBV5-1	CASSLDFGGGYEQYF	TGCGCCAGCAGCTTGGATTTTGGGGGCGGCTACGAGCAGTACTTC
NA	TRBJ2-7	many	TRBV6-6	CASSYGGPYEQYF	TGTGCCAGCAGTTATGGGGGGCCCTACGAGCAGTACTTC
NA	TRBJ1-5	many	TRBV3-1	CASSQGAHQPQHF	TGTGCCAGCAGCCAAGGCGCCCATCAGCCCCAGCATTTT
NA	TRBJ1-2	NA	TRBV19	CASSNQGLNYYGYTF	TGTGCCAGTAGTAACCAGGGCCTCAATTATTATGGCTACACCTTC
TRBD1	TRBJ1-2	NA	TRBV12-3/TRBV12-4	CASSSDRGTGYTF	TGTGCCAGCAGTAGCGACAGGGGTACTGGCTACACCTTC
NA	TRBJ2-5	NA	TRBV5-5	CASSLDYANPQETQYF	TGTGCCAGCAGCTTGGATTATGCTAACCCGCAAGAGACCCAGTACTTC
TRBD1	TRBJ2-6	NA	TRBV10-3	CASTPGQGTAGANVLTF	TGTGCCAGCACTCCGGGACAGGGGACGGCTGGGGCCAACGTCCTGACTTTC
NA	TRBJ2-7	NA	TRBV29-1	CSGEDGTYEQYF	TGCAGCGGCGAGGACGGGACCTACGAGCAGTACTTC
TRBD1	TRBJ2-5	NA	TRBV19	CASSSRASRGTETQYF	TGTGCCAGTAGTTCGCGGGCTAGCAGGGGGACGGAGACCCAGTACTTC
NA	TRBJ1-6	many	TRBV20-1	CSARQGLVNSPLHF	TGCAGTGCTCGTCAGGGCCTGGTCAATTCACCCCTCCACTTT
NA	TRBJ1-5	many	TRBV19	CASSRRAPQDQPQHF	TGTGCCAGTAGTCGTCGGGCACCTCAGGATCAGCCCCAGCATTTT
TRBD2	TRBJ2-7	once	TRBV15	CATSRISGGAEFYEQYF	TGTGCCACCAGCAGGATAAGCGGGGGGGCCGAATTTTACGAGCAGTACTTC
NA	TRBJ2-5	NA	TRBV29-1	CSVGERQETQYF	TGCAGCGTTGGGGAACGGCAAGAGACCCAGTACTTC
NA	TRBJ2-5	NA	TRBV20-1	CSAQDLRGYNQPQYF	TGCAGTGCTCAGGATTTAAGGGGGTACAATCAGCCCCAGTACTTC
NA	TRBJ1-3	NA	TRBV5-1	CASSLNKDSSGNTIYF	TGCGCCAGCAGCTTGAACAAGGACAGCTCTGGAAACACCATATATTTT
NA	TRBJ1-1	NA	TRBV27	CASSLIRGNTEAFF	TGTGCCAGCAGTTTAATCCGCGGTAACACTGAAGCTTTCTTT
NA	TRBJ2-1	NA	TRBV2	CASSVRGHEQFF	TGTGCCAGCAGTGTTAGAGGGCATGAGCAGTTCTTC
NA	TRBJ1-2	many	TRBV19	CASSIGQFDGYTF	TGTGCCAGTAGTATAGGCCAGTTTGACGGCTACACCTTC
NA	TRBJ2-5	many	TRBV9	CASSVATAGETQYF	TGTGCCAGCAGCGTAGCAACCGCGGGGGAGACCCAGTACTTC
NA	TRBJ2-7	many	TRBV14	CASRKTIAAEQYF	TGTGCCAGCAGGAAGACAATTGCAGCCGAGCAGTACTTC
NA	TRBJ2-5	many	TRBV6-1	CASSSWEETQYF	TGTGCCAGCAGCTCCTGGGAAGAGACCCAGTACTTC
NA	TRBJ2-7	many	TRBV7-2	CASGKRGGADYEQYF	TGTGCCAGCGGAAAAAGGGGGGGGGCTGACTACGAGCAGTACTTC
TRBD1	TRBJ2-7	NA	TRBV29-1	CSVDEGAGEQYF	TGCAGCGTTGATGAGGGGGCGGGCGAGCAGTACTTC
NA	TRBJ2-7	many	TRBV12-3/TRBV12-4	CASSLVGETSEQYF	TGTGCCAGCAGTTTAGTGGGTGAAACCAGCGAGCAGTACTTC
TRBD1	TRBJ2-7	many	TRBV10-3	CAISGIPGQGAGEQYF	TGTGCCATCAGCGGTATTCCGGGACAGGGGGCTGGAGAGCAGTACTTC
NA	TRBJ2-5	NA	TRBV7-6	CASSLGGGRGETQYF	TGTGCCAGCAGCTTGGGAGGGGGCCGGGGAGAGACCCAGTACTTC